One sample yielded the 21 T cell receptor beta chains listed below, sequenced in a study of blood T cell repertoires in COVID-19. The protocol was immunoSEQ multiplex PCR, while the TCRdb copy is restricted to in-frame clones and leaves out a portion. In the table there are over 75,000 clones, about 78% of which are singletons. Sequenced sample: peripheral blood. These receptors came from a human donor in a cohort sampled during active COVID-19.

The rearrangement uses TRBV6-6 and TRBJ1-1; no clear D gene. The CDR3 is 14 amino acids. Trimming removed 0 bases from V and 1 base from J, with 6 bases in between. CDR1 is MNHNY, CDR2 SVGAGI, per germline (reference sequence). The CDR3 sequence: CASSYSRQNTEAFF. The CDR3 region has the DNA TGTGCCAGCAGTTACTCGAGGCAGAACACTGAAGCTTTCTTT.

This clone was observed many times. The chain couples TRBV7-8 to TRBJ2-7; the D gene is possibly TRBD2 (5 bases). This CDR3 region has 12 residues. Germline V lookup: CDR1 SGHVS, CDR2 FQNEAQ. Trimming removed 6 bases from V and 3 bases from J, with 9 bases in between. The CDR3 here is CASRKGDYEQYF. The CDR3 DNA reads as TGTGCCAGCAGGAAGGGAGACTACGAGCAGTACTTC.

The chain carries TRBV9 and TRBJ2-3; D is unresolved. The CDR3 sequence is 13 residues long. The V and J ends lost 0 bases and 5 bases respectively, with 7 bases between them. Germline values: CDR1 SGDLS, CDR2 YYNGEE. The CDR3: CASSVVPLDTQYF. The CDR3 DNA follows: TGTGCCAGCAGCGTAGTGCCACTAGATACGCAGTATTTT.

The chain links TRBV5-5 to TRBJ1-1, with D unclear. The germline CDR1 and CDR2 sequences are SGHKS and YYEKEE (reference sequence). Trimming cost V 0 bases and J 10 bases, with 13 bases left between them. The CDR3 consists of 13 residues. The CDR3 protein is CASSLASAGGAFF. The CDR3 DNA is TGTGCCAGCAGCTTGGCCTCTGCCGGAGGAGCTTTCTTT.

The chain employs TRBV4-3 and TRBJ2-1; 7 nucleotides line up with TRBD2. The V gene end was trimmed by 0 bases and the J gene end by 10 bases; junction bases not matched to a gene: 15. Germline CDR1 LGHNA, CDR2 YSLEER. The CDR3 length is 17 residues. DNA of the CDR3: TGCGCCAGCAGCCAAGATGAAGATAGCGGGCTTTACGGGGAGCAGTTCTTC. This encodes CASSQDEDSGLYGEQFF.

The rearrangement uses TRBV19 and TRBJ2-5; 7 nucleotides agree with TRBD1. The CDR3 spans 15 residues. CDR1 LNHDA and CDR2 SQIVND come from the germline V gene (reference sequence). Trimming took 5 bases from V and 2 from J; bases not matched to a gene: 8. The CDR3 loop is CASSVTGTEQETQYF. DNA for the CDR3: TGTGCCAGTAGTGTCACCGGGACAGAACAAGAGACCCAGTACTTC.

This clone was seen more than once but under ten times. The chain employs TRBV28 and TRBJ1-2; perhaps TRBD1 as D (5 bases). This CDR3 spans 18 amino acids. The V gene lost 2 bases and the J gene lost 9 bases, with 28 bases spanning the gap. The germline V gene has CDR1 MDHEN and CDR2 SYDVKM. Here the CDR3 reads CASSLDPARGQGSRSYTF. In DNA, the CDR3 is TGTGCCAGCAGTTTAGACCCCGCGCGTGGGCAGGGTAGTCGCAGCTACACCTTC.

In DNA form, the CDR3 reads TGTGCCAGCAGTTTACGGGACAGAAACACAGATACGCAGTATTTT. It encodes CASSLRDRNTDTQYF. The chain employs TRBV6-6 and TRBJ2-3, with TRBD1 matching 7 bases. The trim removed 4 bases at V and 2 bases at J, leaving 6 bases unmatched. Per germline, CDR1 MNHNY and CDR2 SVGAGI (reference sequence). This CDR3 has 15 amino acids.

This sequence joins TRBV6-6 and TRBJ1-1; D ambiguous. Germline V gives CDR1 MNHNY, CDR2 SVGAGI (reference sequence). Trimming cost V 6 bases and J 4 bases, with 12 bases left between them. This CDR3 is 13 amino acids long. The CDR3 loop reads CASRREVTTEAFF. CDR3 nucleotide sequence: TGTGCCAGCAGAAGGGAGGTGACCACTGAAGCTTTCTTT.

The chain joins TRBV27 to TRBJ1-6, with D unclear. V lost 5 bases and J 4 bases, leaving 9 bases between the germline ends. CDR1 and CDR2 from the germline V gene are MNHEY and SMNVEV (reference sequence). The CDR3 is 14 residues long. CDR3 protein: CASSSGPYNSPLHF. CDR3 nucleotides: TGTGCCAGCAGTAGCGGGCCTTATAATTCACCCCTCCACTTT.

This clone was observed a handful of times. The chain couples TRBV11-2 to TRBJ1-1, with TRBD1 matching over 8 bases. V shed 5 bases and J 0 bases; nucleotides not matched to a gene: 5. CDR3 size: 15 residues. CDR1 and CDR2 (germline): SGHAT, FQNNGV. CDR3 DNA sequence: TGTGCCAGCAGCAAAAGGGACAGGATGAACACTGAAGCTTTCTTT. It yields the protein CASSKRDRMNTEAFF. Complete variable domain (other parts from reference TRBV11-2 and TRBJ1-1): EAGVAQSPRYKIIEKRQSVAFWCNPISGHATLYWYQQILGQGPKLLIQFQNNGVVDDSQLPKDRFSAERLKGVDSTLKIQPAKLEDSAVYLCASSKRDRMNTEAFFGQGTRLTVV.

This clone was detected ten times or more. The chain recombines TRBV2 with TRBJ1-5, with 7 nucleotides matching TRBD1. V was clipped by 5 bases and J by 10 bases; unmatched bases: 5. The CDR3 is made up of 12 amino acids. The germline CDR1 and CDR2 sequences are SNHLY and FYNNEI. The CDR3 DNA is TGTGCCAGCAGTACTACAGGGGAACCCCAGCATTTT. Translated: CASSTTGEPQHF.

The chain links TRBV27 to TRBJ2-1; 9 nucleotides match TRBD2. J lost 4 bases, V lost 5 bases, and 6 bases had no gene match. Germline CDR1 reads MNHEY; CDR2 reads SMNVEV (reference sequence). The CDR3 runs to 15 residues. The CDR3 loop is CASSPTSGYYNEQFF. For the CDR3, the DNA is TGTGCCAGCAGTCCGACTAGCGGCTATTACAATGAGCAGTTCTTC.

The rearrangement joins TRBV6-4 to TRBJ2-5; D may be TRBD2 (6 bases). This CDR3 contains 15 residues. Trimming took off 4 bases at V and 5 bases at J, with 17 bases between the two ends. Germline V gene sequence: CDR1 MRHNA, CDR2 SNTAGT. The CDR3 here is CASSVNGRSEETQYF. For the CDR3, the DNA is TGTGCCAGCAGTGTAAACGGGAGATCAGAGGAGACCCAGTACTTC.

This clone was counted a single time. The chain recombines TRBV29-1 with TRBJ2-3; D gene uncertain. Germline V gives CDR1 SQVTM, CDR2 ANQGSEA. The CDR3 is 11 residues long. The V end was cut by 7 bases, the J end by 14 bases, with 19 bases between. The CDR3 here is CSALRPRFVYF. The CDR3 region has the DNA TGCAGCGCCCTCCGTCCCCGGTTTGTGTATTTT.

J is TRBJ2-3 and V is TRBV4-2; the match to TRBD2 covers 8 bases. The CDR3 spans 17 residues. The V gene's germline CDR1 is LGHNA and CDR2 YNFKEQ. The V segment lost 1 base and the J segment 0 bases; nucleotides outside the gene matches: 6. The CDR3 loop reads CASSQGGLVYSTDTQYF. In nucleotides, the CDR3 is TGTGCCAGCAGCCAAGGGGGACTAGTCTACAGCACAGATACGCAGTATTTT.

The chain couples TRBV6-1 to TRBJ1-5; D is perhaps TRBD1 (5 bases). The CDR3 length is 18 residues. CDR1 and CDR2 from the germline V gene are MNHNS and SASEGT. V was trimmed by 3 bases and J by 3 bases, leaving 21 bases between them. The CDR3, as DNA: TGTGCCAGCAGTGAGTTGTCCCGGGTGGGGCGTATCAATCAGCCCCAGCATTTT. Protein: CASSELSRVGRINQPQHF.

The chain is built from TRBV7-9 and TRBJ2-1; D perhaps matches TRBD2 (7 bases). This CDR3 is built from 14 residues. V gave up 4 bases and J gave up 6 bases, with 13 bases separating them. The V gene's germline CDR1 is SEHNR and CDR2 FQNEAQ (reference sequence). CDR3: CASSSDGGLNEQFF. In nucleotides, the CDR3 is TGTGCCAGCAGCTCGGACGGGGGGCTCAATGAGCAGTTCTTC.

The chain joins TRBV27 to TRBJ2-1; D remains unclear. There are 12 residues in the CDR3. Trimming left V 11 bases short and J 10 bases short, with 18 bases between. Looked up from germline, CDR1 is MNHEY and CDR2 is SMNVEV (reference sequence). The CDR3 is CAAAGSRGEQFF. CDR3 sequence (DNA): TGTGCCGCTGCCGGGTCCCGCGGCGAGCAGTTCTTC.

The genes are TRBV7-2 and TRBJ2-7, with TRBD1 matching 10 bases. Germline V gene lookup returns CDR1 SGHTA and CDR2 FQGNSA. The CDR3 has 15 residues. Losses at the gene ends were 5 bases for V and 2 bases for J; bases not matched to a gene: 6. The CDR3 nucleotides read TGTGCCAGCAGCGATACCGGGACAGGGGCCTACGAGCAGTACTTC. Translated: CASSDTGTGAYEQYF.

V usage is TRBV30 and J usage is TRBJ2-3; D unresolved. Germline V CDR1 and CDR2: GTSNPN, SVGIG (reference sequence). Trimming cost V 5 bases and J 2 bases, with 17 bases left between them. The length of the CDR3 is 15 residues. The CDR3 sequence: CAWVTPRVPTDTQYF. As DNA, the CDR3 is TGTGCCTGGGTGACCCCCCGGGTTCCCACAGATACGCAGTATTTT.